This TCR beta chain was retrieved from a study of beta chain features in type 1 diabetes. As for the study in general: Across every sample, around 110,000,000 sorted cells were examined in total. Notes on the study in general: All four CD4+ subsets from Type 1 diabetes patients carried moderately but significantly shorter TCRB CDR3s. Reads derived from cDNA could over-represent cells showing high TCR expression.

The CDR3 loop spans 15 amino acids. Trimming cost V 2 bases and J 2 bases; bases outside gene matches: 3. Per the germline V gene, CDR1 is SGDLS and CDR2 is YYNGEE. As for this clone: The antigen remains unidentified. Distinct nucleotide sequences in the sample also encode this CDR3.

By way of CD45RO/CCR7/CD25/CD127/CD95/CD27, the CD4+ regulatory, stem cell-like memory, central memory and naive cells were sorted. The authors reverse transcribed all of the isolated RNA, so sequencing captured expressed TCRB transcripts. Libraries were prepared by immunoSEQ multiplex PCR; TCRdb keeps only in-frame clonotypes and omits some of them. The data contain 300,000 or so clones, about a tenth of them singletons. The origin of this receptor is a young man with type 1 diabetes. This chain links TRBV9 with TRBJ1-5, with TRBD1 identical over 8 bases. Sequencing input: central memory CD4+ T cells from blood. The CDR3 sequence: CASSVEGQGNQPQHF. The CDR3 coding sequence is TGTGCCAGCAGCGTGGAGGGACAGGGCAATCAGCCCCAGCATTTT. Full variable domain (rest looked up from reference TRBV9 and TRBJ1-5): DSGVTQTPKHLITATGQRVTLRCSPRSGDLSVYWYQQSLDQGLQFLIQYYNGEERAKGNILERFSAQQFPDLHSELNLSSLELGDSALYFCASSVEGQGNQPQHFGDGTRLSIL.